The rows below give T cell receptor beta chains drawn from one sample of a study of cytomegalovirus exposure and HLA in healthy donors. This table comes from immunoSEQ multiplex PCR, and its TCRdb copy is limited to in-frame clones, with some not included. Of approximately 120,000 clones detected, roughly four fifths appear once; the ten largest clones hold about 12%. Sequencing was carried out using PBMCs. These receptors were obtained from a woman in her sixties or seventies in good health and CMV-seropositive. Both conserved end residues are part of each CDR3. D genes are given only for firm matches. Size is omitted from some rows. Given values are once, few, many or a class for expanded clones.

J,size,V,D,DNA,CDR3
TRBJ1-1,-,TRBV27,-,TGTGCCAGCAGCCAACGACATCGTTTCAGTACGAACACTGAAGCTTTCTTT,CASSQRHRFSTNTEAFF
TRBJ1-1,few,TRBV7-2,-,TGTGCCAGCAGCTTAAAGTTCGGGGAGTTCTTGAACACTGAAGCTTTCTTT,CASSLKFGEFLNTEAFF
TRBJ1-1,-,TRBV28,-,TGTGCCAGCAGTCCCGCCTCCAGGGGGAACACTGAAGCTTTCTTT,CASSPASRGNTEAFF
TRBJ1-2,-,TRBV13,TRBD1,TGTGCCAGCAGGGACAGGGGGCTCGGTAACTATGGCTACACCTTC,CASRDRGLGNYGYTF
TRBJ2-2,few,TRBV9,TRBD2,TGTGCCAGCAGCGCGCTTGGTAGCGGGGGACCTAACACCGGGGAGCTGTTTTTT,CASSALGSGGPNTGELFF
TRBJ2-7,-,TRBV5-1,TRBD1,TGCGCCAGCAGCTCATGGACAGGGGACTACGAGCAGTACTTC,CASSSWTGDYEQYF
TRBJ1-5,-,TRBV7-9,-,TGTGCCAGCAGCTCTGAGAGGAGCAATCAGCCCCAGCATTTT,CASSSERSNQPQHF
TRBJ2-5,-,TRBV5-1,-,TGCGCCAGCAGTCCTGCGACAGGACAAGAGACCCAGTACTTC,CASSPATGQETQYF
TRBJ2-1,once,TRBV7-3,-,TGTGCCAGCAGCCTAGCCGGGCAGGAAGAGCAGTTCTTC,CASSLAGQEEQFF
TRBJ2-2,once,TRBV5-4,-,TGTGCCAGCAGATACGGATTACAGGGTATTACCGGGGAGCTGTTTTTT,CASRYGLQGITGELFF
TRBJ1-4,-,TRBV7-9,-,TGTGCCAGCAGCTCCGGAAGGGGCGATAATGAAAAACTGTTTTTT,CASSSGRGDNEKLFF
TRBJ2-7,-,TRBV5-1,-,TGCGCCAGCAGCTTCTCTAGAGGGTTCGACGAGCAGTACTTC,CASSFSRGFDEQYF
TRBJ2-1,-,TRBV19,-,TGTGCCAGTAGCCGGTACCTGGCCCCGGGACTGGAGTTTTCGGAGGACAATGAGCAGTTCTTC,CASSRYLAPGLEFSEDNEQFF
TRBJ2-3,-,TRBV5-1,-,TGCGCCAGCAGCTTCGGAGGGGCTACCAACACAGATACGCAGTATTTT,CASSFGGATNTDTQYF
TRBJ2-7,-,TRBV29-1,TRBD2,TGCAGCGTTGATACGGGAGGCTACGAGCAGTACTTC,CSVDTGGYEQYF
TRBJ2-7,once,TRBV5-1,TRBD1,TGCGCCAGCAGCTCGGACAGGGTCTACGAGCAGTACTTC,CASSSDRVYEQYF
TRBJ1-2,-,TRBV6-4,TRBD1,TGTGCCAGCAGTGACGGGACAGCTAACTATGGCTACACCTTC,CASSDGTANYGYTF
TRBJ2-5,-,TRBV4-1,TRBD1,TGCGCCAGCAGCCAAGATAGGGGGCCCCAAGAGACCCAGTACTTC,CASSQDRGPQETQYF
TRBJ1-3,-,TRBV18,TRBD1,TGTGCCAGCTCACCAGGGACAGGGGCAGGAAACACCATATATTTT,CASSPGTGAGNTIYF
TRBJ2-5,-,TRBV7-6,-,TGTGCCAGCAGCTTAGATCTAATAGAGACCCAGTACTTC,CASSLDLIETQYF
TRBJ2-5,-,TRBV11-2,-,TGTGCCAGCAGCTTATTCCCTAAAGAGACCCAGTACTTC,CASSLFPKETQYF
TRBJ2-7,once,TRBV14,TRBD2,TGTGCCAGCAGCCCTACAGGGACTAGCGGGAGGGAATCTGTCGACGAGCAGTACTTC,CASSPTGTSGRESVDEQYF
TRBJ1-2,-,TRBV10-3,TRBD1,TGTGCCATCAGTGAGAGAGGACAGGGGACCGATGGCTACACCTTC,CAISERGQGTDGYTF
TRBJ1-1,-,TRBV15,-,TGTGCCACCAGCGGGGGACATAAAAACACTGAAGCTTTCTTT,CATSGGHKNTEAFF
TRBJ1-1,-,TRBV30,-,TGTGCCTGGAGTGGGACATTGACCAACACTGAAGCTTTCTTT,CAWSGTLTNTEAFF
TRBJ1-3,-,TRBV18,-,TGTGCCAGCTCACTACAGGCTTCTGGAAACACCATATATTTT,CASSLQASGNTIYF
TRBJ1-5,-,TRBV2,-,TGTGCCAGCAGTGAGCAGGGATATCAGCCCCAGCATTTT,CASSEQGYQPQHF
TRBJ1-5,-,TRBV6-1,-,TGTGCGGTCTATCATCAGCCCCAGCATTTT,CAVYHQPQHF
TRBJ2-6,-,TRBV30,-,TGTGCCTGGAGTGTTACAGGGAGTCTGGCTGGGGCCAACGTCCTGACTTTC,CAWSVTGSLAGANVLTF
TRBJ2-2,-,TRBV6-1,-,TGTGCCAGCAGCCGGGAAAATCCCGCTGGGGAGCTGTTTTTT,CASSRENPAGELFF
TRBJ2-2,-,TRBV5-1,-,TGCGCCAGCAGCTTTGGGACTGCGAACACCGGGGAGCTGTTTTTT,CASSFGTANTGELFF
TRBJ2-2,-,TRBV7-9,TRBD1,TGTGCCAGCAGCCCCGTGGGGACAGGGTTCACCGGGGAGCTGTTTTTT,CASSPVGTGFTGELFF
TRBJ1-2,-,TRBV2,-,TGTGCCAGCGGCAGGGCTAACTATGGCTACACCTTC,CASGRANYGYTF
TRBJ1-5,-,TRBV30,-,TGTGCCTGGAGGGAGGAAGGGCTCGGAAATCAGCCCCAGCATTTT,CAWREEGLGNQPQHF
TRBJ2-2,once,TRBV30,-,TGTGCCTGGAGTGTATGGCGGGGCGGGGAGCTGTTTTTT,CAWSVWRGGELFF
TRBJ2-4,-,TRBV4-3,-,TGCGCCAGCAGCCAACGAGCGGGACATCGGAACATTCAGTACTTC,CASSQRAGHRNIQYF
TRBJ1-5,-,TRBV19,-,TGTGCCAGTACCCGACAGGTCACAAATAGCAATCAGCCCCAGCATTTT,CASTRQVTNSNQPQHF
TRBJ1-1,once,TRBV5-4,TRBD1,TGTGCCAGCAGCTCGGACCTGACAGGGATAGAAGCTTTCTTT,CASSSDLTGIEAFF
TRBJ2-2,-,TRBV4-2,TRBD2,TGTGCCAGCAGCCAAGATGTGGTAGTAGCGGGACGCCTTAACACCGGGGAGCTGTTTTTT,CASSQDVVVAGRLNTGELFF
TRBJ1-1,-,TRBV4-3,-,TGCGCCAGCAGCCAAGATTGGGGGCCGACGAACACTGAAGCTTTCTTT,CASSQDWGPTNTEAFF
TRBJ2-7,-,TRBV6-5,-,TGTGCCAGCAGTTACTCGCAGGGCTACGAGCAGTACTTC,CASSYSQGYEQYF
TRBJ2-1,-,TRBV5-1,-,TGCGCCAGCAGCTTCCCCCTAGGTAGCGGTTATGAGCAGTTCTTC,CASSFPLGSGYEQFF
TRBJ1-1,-,TRBV9,-,TGTGCCAGCAGCGCGAATCAGGGAAGGGGGACTGAAGCTTTCTTT,CASSANQGRGTEAFF
TRBJ2-7,-,TRBV7-6,-,TGTGCCAGCAGCTTAGCGCGGAGGGGACCCTACGAGCAGTACTTC,CASSLARRGPYEQYF
TRBJ2-7,-,TRBV5-1,-,TGCGCCAGCAGCTTGGCCCGGGGGGCAAGCAACGAGCAGTACTTC,CASSLARGASNEQYF
TRBJ2-2,few,TRBV7-3,TRBD2,TGTGCCAGCAGCTTGACTAGCGGGGGCACCGGGGAGCTGTTTTTT,CASSLTSGGTGELFF
TRBJ2-5,-,TRBV7-2,TRBD2,TGTGCCAGCAGCCCGCCCGGACTAGCGGGAGGTCAAGAGACCCAGTACTTC,CASSPPGLAGGQETQYF
TRBJ1-1,-,TRBV19,-,TGTGCCAGTAGTACTCGAAGGGGTGGCGGTGAAGCTTTCTTT,CASSTRRGGGEAFF
TRBJ1-1,-,TRBV4-1,-,TGCGCCAGCAGCCAAGCCGGGAACACTGAAGCTTTCTTT,CASSQAGNTEAFF
TRBJ2-6,-,TRBV18,TRBD1,TGTGCCAGCTCACCAGGAATTGCGGCGGGACAGGGCTTATCTGGGGCCAACGTCCTGACTTTC,CASSPGIAAGQGLSGANVLTF
TRBJ2-4,-,TRBV5-6,-,TGTGCCAGCAGCCTCCGGGGCAAAAACATTCAGTACTTC,CASSLRGKNIQYF
TRBJ1-2,-,TRBV5-1,-,TGCGCCAGCAGCTCCGACAGCAGGTCTGGCTACACCTTC,CASSSDSRSGYTF
TRBJ2-7,once,TRBV19,TRBD1,TGTGCCAGTAGTGCTGGGACCACAGGGGACTACGAGCAGTACTTC,CASSAGTTGDYEQYF
TRBJ1-4,-,TRBV19,-,TGTGCCAGTAGTCAAACAGGGCTTCCTAATGAAAAACTGTTTTTT,CASSQTGLPNEKLFF
TRBJ1-3,few,TRBV7-2,-,TGTGCCAGCAGCCGGGACTCTGGAAACACCATATATTTT,CASSRDSGNTIYF
TRBJ1-1,-,TRBV11-2,TRBD1,TGTGCCAGCAGCCCCGCTGGGGACAGGGACACTGAAGCTTTCTTT,CASSPAGDRDTEAFF
TRBJ1-2,-,TRBV21-1,-,TGTGCCAGCAGCCGGGTCCACGGCTACACCTTC,CASSRVHGYTF
TRBJ2-7,-,TRBV6-1,TRBD1,TGTGCCAGCAGTGAATGGGGGACAGGAACCTACGGGCAGTACTTC,CASSEWGTGTYGQYF
TRBJ1-6,-,TRBV4-3,TRBD1,TGCGCCAGCAGCTTCAGGGGGGGCGGGGGGTCGAATTCACCCCTCCACTTT,CASSFRGGGGSNSPLHF
TRBJ1-5,-,TRBV30,-,TGTGCCTGGAGTGTAGGGGGAGCGCCCCAGCATTTT,CAWSVGGAPQHF